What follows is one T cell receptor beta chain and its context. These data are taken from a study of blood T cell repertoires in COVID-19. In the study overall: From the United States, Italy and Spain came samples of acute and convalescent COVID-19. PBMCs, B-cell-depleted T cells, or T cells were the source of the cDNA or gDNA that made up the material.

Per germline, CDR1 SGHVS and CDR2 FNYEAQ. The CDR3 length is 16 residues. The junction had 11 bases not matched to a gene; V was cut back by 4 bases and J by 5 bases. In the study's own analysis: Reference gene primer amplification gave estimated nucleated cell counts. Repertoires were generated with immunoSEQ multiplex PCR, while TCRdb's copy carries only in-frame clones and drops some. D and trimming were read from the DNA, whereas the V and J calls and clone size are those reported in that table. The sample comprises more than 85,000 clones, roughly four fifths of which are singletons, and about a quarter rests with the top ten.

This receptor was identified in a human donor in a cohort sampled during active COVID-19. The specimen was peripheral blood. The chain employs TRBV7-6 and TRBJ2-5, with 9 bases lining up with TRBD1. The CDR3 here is CASSSLSGQGGETQYF. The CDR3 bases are TGTGCCAGCAGCTCACTCTCGGGACAGGGTGGCGAGACCCAGTACTTC.